The 9 T cell receptor beta chains presented below share a single source sample, sequenced in a study of blood T cell repertoires in COVID-19. Libraries were prepared by immunoSEQ multiplex PCR; TCRdb keeps only in-frame clonotypes and omits some of them. Of about 250,000 clones in the sample, about 88% are singletons; the top ten hold 3%. The sample was PBMCs or T cells enriched from blood (not recorded which). The source of these receptors is a woman between 45 and 65 years old who had recovered from COVID-19.

The chain links TRBV20-1 to TRBJ1-1; D call uncertain. This CDR3 region has 11 residues. Germline V gene lookup returns CDR1 DFQATT and CDR2 SNEGSKA (reference sequence). The CDR3 region is CRVEMNTEAFF. CDR3 in DNA: TGCAGAGTAGAGATGAACACTGAAGCTTTCTTT.

The V gene is TRBV5-4, the J gene TRBJ2-3, with D tentatively TRBD2 (6 bases). V lost 3 bases to trimming and J lost 6 bases, with 17 bases between them. Germline CDR1 and CDR2: SGHNT and YYREEE (reference sequence). The CDR3 is 15 residues long. CDR3 nucleotide sequence: TGTGCCAGCAGCTGGGGACTCGCGTTTAAGGATACGCAGTATTTT. It is translated as CASSWGLAFKDTQYF. Complete variable domain (other parts from reference TRBV5-4 and TRBJ2-3): ETGVTQSPTHLIKTRGQQVTLRCSSQSGHNTVSWYQQALGQGPQFIFQYYREEENGRGNFPPRFSGLQFPNYSSELNVNALELDDSALYLCASSWGLAFKDTQYFGPGTRLTVL.

The chain employs TRBV6-5 and TRBJ2-7; TRBD2 matches 9 bases. The V gene's germline CDR1 is MNHEY and CDR2 SVGAGI. V dropped 2 bases and J dropped 4; count of bases not matched to a gene: 6. The CDR3 consists of 15 residues. The CDR3 nucleotides are TGTGCCAGCAGTTACACGACTAGCGGAGGTTACGAGCAGTACTTC. Encoded protein: CASSYTTSGGYEQYF.

V and J are TRBV29-1 and TRBJ2-1, with D unresolved. Between the trimmed V and J ends, which lost 2 bases and 4 bases, there was a span of 6 bases. This CDR3 contains 12 residues. CDR1 and CDR2 (germline): SQVTM, ANQGSEA. This CDR3 reads CSVELSYNEQFF. CDR3 in DNA: TGCAGCGTTGAACTATCTTACAATGAGCAGTTCTTC.

The V gene is TRBV23-1, the J gene TRBJ2-3, with TRBD1 matching over 10 bases. TRBV23-1 is annotated as an ORF whose role is uncertain. CDR3 length: 19 residues. J lost 4 bases, V lost 4 bases, and 17 bases had no gene match. This chain's CDR3 is CASSRRWGTGEDGPDTQYF. In DNA, the CDR3 is TGCGCCAGCAGTCGCCGATGGGGGACAGGGGAAGATGGGCCAGATACGCAGTATTTT.

V gene TRBV28 combines with J gene TRBJ2-1; D ambiguous. Germline V lookup: CDR1 MDHEN, CDR2 SYDVKM. The CDR3 sequence is 11 residues long. With 4 bases removed from V and 9 bases from J, the gap between germline ends came to 7 bases. As DNA, the CDR3 is TGTGCCAGCAGTTATACCGGTGAGCAGTTCTTC. Its translation: CASSYTGEQFF.

V is TRBV28 and J is TRBJ1-4, with unresolved D. The CDR3 runs to 14 residues. V dropped 5 bases and J dropped 7 bases, with 14 bases sitting between them. The germline gives CDR1 MDHEN, CDR2 SYDVKM. CDR3 sequence reads: CASSLPREGEKLFF. Written as DNA, the CDR3 is TGTGCCAGCAGTCTGCCTAGAGAGGGTGAAAAACTGTTTTTT.

The rearrangement uses TRBV18 and TRBJ1-5; D perhaps matches TRBD1 (6 bases). The CDR3 is 14 amino acids. V was cut by 1 base and J by 5 bases, with 9 bases left in between. Germline V lookup: CDR1 KGHSH, CDR2 LQKENI. The CDR3 sequence: CASSPRDTHQPQHF. In nucleotides, the CDR3 is TGTGCCAGCTCACCACGGGACACTCATCAGCCCCAGCATTTT.

V and J are TRBV11-2 and TRBJ1-1; TRBD1 might be the D (5 bases). The CDR3 length is 15 residues. V lost 5 bases and J 4 bases, leaving 17 bases between the germline ends. Germline assignment: CDR1 SGHAT and CDR2 FQNNGV. The CDR3 is CASSLTRGGTTEAFF. In DNA, the CDR3 is TGTGCCAGCAGCCTGACTCGGGGGGGGACCACTGAAGCTTTCTTT.